The 12 T cell receptor beta chains below come from one sample, sequenced in a study of technical replicates of blood from four donors. The method was immunoSEQ multiplex PCR; TCRdb's version includes in-frame clones alone and lacks a portion of them. The sample yields around 62,000 clones, 95% to 97% seen once. Sequencing used T cells isolated from PBMCs. These receptor sequences come from a human donor in good health.

The chain couples TRBV5-5 to TRBJ1-5; maybe TRBD1 (6 bases). Trimming removed 4 bases at V and 0 bases at J, with 14 bases between. CDR1 and CDR2 (germline): SGHKS, YYEKEE (reference sequence). The CDR3 runs 16 residues. CDR3 coding DNA: TGTGCCAGCAGCCCGGACAGATCATATAGCAATCAGCCCCAGCATTTT. This codes for CASSPDRSYSNQPQHF.

The chain joins TRBV29-1 to TRBJ2-5; D unclear. The length of the CDR3 is 12 residues. The germline gives CDR1 SQVTM, CDR2 ANQGSEA. Trimming removed 7 bases from V and 0 bases from J, with 9 bases in between. DNA of the CDR3: TGCAGCGGGTCGGAGTACCAAGAGACCCAGTACTTC. Translated: CSGSEYQETQYF. The whole variable domain, filled in from reference TRBV29-1 and TRBJ2-5, reads SAVISQKPSRDICQRGTSLTIQCQVDSQVTMMFWYRQQPGQSLTLIATANQGSEATYESGFVIDKFPISRPNLTFSTLTVSNMSPEDSSIYLCSGSEYQETQYFGPGTRLLVL.

The J gene is TRBJ1-1, the V gene TRBV13, with D possibly TRBD1 on 5 matching bases. CDR1 is PRHDT, CDR2 FYEKMQ, per germline (reference sequence). This CDR3 is 15 amino acids long. The V end was cut by 5 bases, the J end by 1 base, with 14 bases between. The CDR3 is CASSAKGEGNTEAFF. CDR3 sequence (DNA): TGTGCCAGCAGCGCCAAAGGGGAGGGGAACACTGAAGCTTTCTTT.

The J gene is TRBJ1-1, the V gene TRBV5-6; unclear D gene. Trimming took 4 bases from V and 7 from J, leaving 8 bases between them. Germline V gene sequence: CDR1 SGHDT, CDR2 YYEEEE. There are 11 residues in the CDR3. In DNA form, the CDR3 reads TGTGCCAGCAGCAAACAAATTGAAGCTTTCTTT. Protein product: CASSKQIEAFF.

The chain has TRBV13 and TRBJ2-7; weak D call: TRBD2 (6 bases). Germline-derived CDR1 and CDR2 are PRHDT and FYEKMQ (reference sequence). Trimming pared 5 bases from V and 4 bases from J, leaving 18 bases between. The CDR3 has 15 amino acids. The CDR3 sequence: CASSPLGTGVYEQYF. The CDR3 nucleotides are TGTGCCAGCAGCCCCCTTGGGACTGGGGTATACGAGCAGTACTTC.

The chain links TRBV5-8 to TRBJ2-7, with D unclear. CDR3 length equals 10 residues. Germline assignment: CDR1 SGHTS and CDR2 YDEGEE. With 7 bases removed from V and 4 bases from J, the gap between germline ends came to 6 bases. In DNA form, the CDR3 reads TGTGCCAGCGGTACTTACGAGCAGTACTTC. Translating gives CASGTYEQYF.

The rearrangement links TRBV6-5 to TRBJ2-7; TRBD1 agrees at 7 bases. Germline CDR1 and CDR2: MNHEY and SVGAGI. V lost 7 bases to trimming and J lost 3 bases; unmatched junction nucleotides: 6. CDR3 length: 13 residues. The CDR3 nucleotides are TGTGCCAGCACCAGGACAGGTTTCTACGAGCAGTACTTC. It translates to CASTRTGFYEQYF.

J is TRBJ2-3 and V is TRBV7-6, with 15 bases matching TRBD2. The CDR3 contains 16 residues. Looked up from germline, CDR1 is SGHVS and CDR2 is FNYEAQ. Trimming removed 5 bases from V and 6 bases from J; junction bases left unmatched: 6. This CDR3 reads CASSQGTSGRFDTQYF. For the CDR3, the DNA is TGTGCCAGCAGCCAGGGGACTAGCGGGAGGTTCGATACGCAGTATTTT.

The V call is TRBV11-2, the J call TRBJ2-4, with a tentative D call TRBD1 (6 bases). CDR1 and CDR2 from the germline V gene are SGHAT and FQNNGV. V lost 4 bases and J 1 base, leaving 17 bases between the germline ends. The CDR3 extends over 17 amino acids. The DNA of the CDR3 is TGTGCCAGCAGCTATTCTACAGGGATGCTTGCCAAAAACATTCAGTACTTC. As protein: CASSYSTGMLAKNIQYF.

The V call is TRBV7-9, the J call TRBJ1-2, with a weak D call TRBD1 (5 bases). Between the trimmed V and J ends, which lost 5 bases and 5 bases, there was a span of 18 bases. The CDR3 runs 15 residues. Germline CDR1 SEHNR, CDR2 FQNEAQ (reference sequence). The CDR3 is CASSPPGLRSYGYTF. The CDR3 coding sequence is TGTGCCAGCAGCCCACCGGGACTGCGGTCATATGGCTACACCTTC. The variable domain in full, completed from reference TRBV7-9 and TRBJ1-2, reads DTGVSQNPRHKITKRGQNVTFRCDPISEHNRLYWYRQTLGQGPEFLTYFQNEAQLEKSRLLSDRFSAERPKGSFSTLEIQRTEQGDSAMYLCASSPPGLRSYGYTFGSGTRLTVV.

V usage is TRBV10-3 and J usage is TRBJ2-4; TRBD2 aligns across 7 bases. CDR3 length: 14 amino acids. Germline V lookup: CDR1 ENHRY, CDR2 SYGVKD. Trimming cost V 11 bases and J 1 base; bases outside gene matches: 8. The CDR3 spells CASTGEGAKNIQYF. The CDR3 DNA reads TGTGCCTCCACTGGGGAGGGTGCCAAAAACATTCAGTACTTC.

This chain connects TRBV9 to TRBJ1-4; maybe TRBD1 (5 bases). Germline V gene lookup returns CDR1 SGDLS and CDR2 YYNGEE. The V and J ends lost 4 bases and 5 bases respectively, with 15 bases between them. The CDR3 extends over 15 amino acids. For the CDR3, the DNA is TGTGCCAGCAGCCACGGAGGGGTGCTAAATGAAAAACTGTTTTTT. It specifies CASSHGGVLNEKLFF.